These 11 T cell receptor beta chains came from one sample sequenced in a study of cytomegalovirus exposure and HLA in healthy donors. Use of 60 Vbeta and 13 Jbeta primers characterized the PCR. Measured with immunoSEQ multiplex PCR; TCRdb has only the in-frame clones, and not every one. This sample has about 140,000 clones; approximately 80% occur once, and the top ten carry more than 4%. The sample taken for sequencing was PBMCs. The receptors here all came from a middle-aged man in good health and CMV-seropositive.

The rearrangement links TRBV9 to TRBJ1-2, with D unresolved. Germline V CDR1 and CDR2: SGDLS, YYNGEE. The CDR3 is 14 amino acids. Trimming took off 0 bases at V and 8 bases at J, with 14 bases between the two ends. The DNA for the CDR3 is TGTGCCAGCAGCGTAGATTCCGGGTTTGGCGGCTACACCTTC. It specifies CASSVDSGFGGYTF.

The rearrangement joins TRBV5-1 to TRBJ2-1; a possible D gene is TRBD2 (5 bases). This CDR3 spans 12 amino acids. The germline gives CDR1 SGHRS, CDR2 YFSETQ. V shed 0 bases and J shed 8 bases, with 6 bases lying between them. The CDR3 protein is CASSLGGYEQFF. The CDR3 DNA reads TGCGCCAGCAGCTTGGGAGGGTATGAGCAGTTCTTC.

This chain uses TRBV9 with TRBJ2-7; 9 bases are a match to TRBD1. Trimming cost V 6 bases and J 7 bases; bases outside gene matches: 8. Germline V gene data show CDR1 as SGDLS and CDR2 as YYNGEE. CDR3 size: 13 residues. The chain's CDR3 is CASTRSGTGEQYF. CDR3 nucleotide sequence: TGTGCCAGCACCAGATCCGGGACAGGGGAGCAGTACTTC. The whole variable domain, filled in from reference TRBV9 and TRBJ2-7, reads DSGVTQTPKHLITATGQRVTLRCSPRSGDLSVYWYQQSLDQGLQFLIQYYNGEERAKGNILERFSAQQFPDLHSELNLSSLELGDSALYFCASTRSGTGEQYFGPGTRLTVT.

V usage is TRBV6-5 and J usage is TRBJ1-2, with TRBD1 as a possible D gene (6 bases). Germline V gene sequence: CDR1 MNHEY, CDR2 SVGAGI. V shed 2 bases and J shed 6 bases, with 13 bases lying between them. The CDR3 contains 14 residues. The CDR3: CASSYAGQGNGYTF. The CDR3 region has the DNA TGTGCCAGCAGTTACGCCGGCCAGGGGAATGGCTACACCTTC.

The chain employs TRBV30 and TRBJ2-3, with D possibly TRBD2 on 6 matching bases. The CDR3 has 13 residues. Between the trimmed V and J ends, which lost 0 bases and 4 bases, there was a span of 8 bases. CDR1 is GTSNPN and CDR2 is SVGIG in the germline V gene (reference sequence). The CDR3 nucleotides are TGTGCCTGGAGTGTTGGAGGGGCAGATACGCAGTATTTT. Translating gives CAWSVGGADTQYF.

The chain links TRBV7-9 to TRBJ2-1; TRBD2 aligns across 11 bases. Trimming at V came to 5 bases and at J to 5 bases, leaving 17 bases not matched to a gene. This CDR3 has 19 residues. Germline loops: CDR1 SEHNR, CDR2 FQNEAQ (reference sequence). The CDR3 loop is CASSTPGTSGRGVHNEQFF. CDR3 bases: TGTGCCAGCAGCACCCCCGGGACTAGCGGACGTGGGGTCCACAATGAGCAGTTCTTC.

As DNA, the CDR3 is TGTGCCAGCAGCCAGGGGGCCTCCCCCTACGAGCAGTACTTC. Translation gives CASSQGASPYEQYF. The chain couples TRBV6-1 to TRBJ2-7; 8 nucleotides line up with TRBD1. Germline values: CDR1 MNHNS, CDR2 SASEGT. The ends lost 6 bases at V and 2 bases at J; junction bases unmatched: 6. The CDR3 covers 14 residues.

This clone turned up a few times. The genes are TRBV5-1 and TRBJ1-1; D is uncertain. This CDR3 has 13 residues. Trimming removed 0 bases from V and 3 bases from J, with 6 bases in between. Germline-derived CDR1 and CDR2 are SGHRS and YFSETQ. The CDR3 DNA follows: TGCGCCAGCAGCTTGGAAACAGACACTGAAGCTTTCTTT. It translates to CASSLETDTEAFF.

A few counts support this clone. V gene TRBV19 combines with J gene TRBJ1-1, with D possibly TRBD1 on 5 matching bases. From germline, CDR1 is LNHDA and CDR2 SQIVND (reference sequence). The V end lost 7 bases, the J end lost 3 bases, and 12 bases lay between the germline ends. This CDR3 comprises 13 residues. The CDR3 nucleotides read TGTGCCAGTATTCTCCAGGGTTACACTGAAGCTTTCTTT. This encodes CASILQGYTEAFF.

CDR3 in amino acids: CASDPGLAGGRRDTQYF. The CDR3 nucleotides read TGTGCCAGTGACCCGGGACTAGCGGGGGGGCGCCGAGATACGCAGTATTTT. The chain combines TRBV10-3 with TRBJ2-3; TRBD2 matches at 16 bases. This CDR3 is 17 amino acids long. Per the germline V gene, CDR1 is ENHRY and CDR2 is SYGVKD. V was pared by 10 bases and J by 5 bases, with 12 bases of the junction left unmatched.

The genes are TRBV11-3 and TRBJ2-1; 9 bases map to TRBD1. This CDR3 contains 16 residues. Germline V gives CDR1 SGHNT, CDR2 YENEEA. Germline trimming cut 0 bases from V and 4 bases from J; bases unmatched to any gene: 4. The CDR3 nucleotides are TGTGCCAGCAGCTTAGAGGGACAGGGAATTTACAATGAGCAGTTCTTC. Encoded protein: CASSLEGQGIYNEQFF.